Described below is a single T cell receptor (beta chain) sequence and its context. Clones were sequenced by immunoSEQ multiplex PCR, and TCRdb holds only the in-frame ones, with some missing. The table has 150,000 to 200,000 clones, 94% seen once. The data stem from a study of T cell responses to AZD1222 COVID-19 vaccine. The germline V gene encodes CDR1 MNHEY and CDR2 SMNVEV (reference sequence). Trimming removed 2 bases from V and 6 bases from J; junction bases left unmatched: 11. The CDR3 contains 16 residues. The input for sequencing was peripheral blood, taken on day 0 of AZD1222 vaccination. The TCR was taken from an adult in good health. The chain couples TRBV27 to TRBJ2-7; 9 nucleotides agree with TRBD2. CDR3 sequence (DNA): TGTGCCAGCAGTTTAAGTAGCGGGAGCAGACTAGGCGAGCAGTACTTC. This gives the protein CASSLSSGSRLGEQYF.